The 26 T cell receptor beta chains below were found in one sample sequenced in a study of sequential checkpoint blockade in melanoma. The treatment is: randomized to nivolumab then ipilimumab (arm A) or the reverse (arm B). Profiled with immunoSEQ multiplex PCR; TCRdb holds only in-frame clones, not every one. This sample has around 34,000 clones; roughly 84% occur once, and the top ten carry under 20%. The sample in question was CD8+ T cells sorted from blood (inferred from file names), obtained from a patient given nivolumab and ipilimumab in sequence. These receptor sequences come from a human donor with melanoma.

The chain uses TRBV6-5 and TRBJ2-3; 7 bases agree with TRBD2. CDR3 size: 12 residues. Per germline, CDR1 MNHEY and CDR2 SVGAGI. CDR3 in DNA: TGTGCGACCGCGGGGGATCTAGATACGCAGTATTTT. This gives the protein CATAGDLDTQYF.

The V and J genes are TRBV9 and TRBJ1-3; weak D call: TRBD1 (5 bases). Trimming stripped 0 bases from V and 4 bases from J, with 8 bases between. The length of the CDR3 is 14 residues. Looked up from germline, CDR1 is SGDLS and CDR2 is YYNGEE. The CDR3 is CASSVGTPGNTIYF. The CDR3, as DNA: TGTGCCAGCAGCGTAGGGACACCAGGAAACACCATATATTTT.

The chain uses TRBV19 and TRBJ2-5; D is unclear. The CDR3 has 13 residues. The germline V gene has CDR1 LNHDA and CDR2 SQIVND (reference sequence). The V gene lost 2 bases and the J gene lost 1 base, with 5 bases spanning the gap. CDR3 DNA: TGTGCCAGTAGTATATCAGGCCAAGAGACCCAGTACTTC. The encoded protein is CASSISGQETQYF.

The CDR3 reads CASTGRRQEVGELFF. Written as DNA, the CDR3 is TGTGCCAGTACCGGCCGCAGACAAGAAGTGGGGGAGCTGTTTTTT. The chain employs TRBV19 and TRBJ2-2; the D is unclear. V dropped 7 bases and J dropped 8 bases, with 20 bases sitting between them. This CDR3 is built from 15 residues. The germline V gene encodes CDR1 LNHDA and CDR2 SQIVND (reference sequence).

The genes are TRBV4-1 and TRBJ2-7; TRBD2 matches 8 bases. V gave up 1 base and J gave up 0 bases; unmatched junction bases: 8. The CDR3 is 17 amino acids. Germline assignment: CDR1 MGHRA and CDR2 YSYEKL. The CDR3, as DNA: TGCGCCAGCAGCCAAGGGGCGGGGGGCTCTAGCTCCTACGAGCAGTACTTC. This gives the protein CASSQGAGGSSSYEQYF.

The chain links TRBV28 to TRBJ2-7, with 8 bases matching TRBD2. The germline V gene has CDR1 MDHEN and CDR2 SYDVKM. The CDR3 is made up of 15 amino acids. The ends lost 3 bases at V and 1 base at J; junction bases unmatched: 5. The chain's CDR3 is CASSLGLAGSYEQYF. CDR3 DNA: TGTGCCAGCAGTTTGGGATTAGCGGGGTCCTACGAGCAGTACTTC.

The chain links TRBV7-9 to TRBJ2-7, with 12 bases that match TRBD2. The V segment lost 5 bases and the J segment 1 base; nucleotides outside the gene matches: 15. The CDR3 is 19 amino acids. The germline CDR1 and CDR2 sequences are SEHNR and FQNEAQ (reference sequence). The CDR3 DNA sequence: TGTGCCAGCAGCGGGACAGGGATCAGACTAGCGGGAGCGTCCTACGAGCAGTACTTC. It translates to CASSGTGIRLAGASYEQYF.

V usage is TRBV7-2 and J usage is TRBJ1-3; unclear D gene. Germline CDR1 and CDR2: SGHTA and FQGNSA. This CDR3 is 14 amino acids long. V dropped 5 bases and J dropped 0 bases, with 8 bases sitting between them. The CDR3: CASSPSGSGNTIYF. DNA of the CDR3: TGTGCCAGCAGCCCTTCGGGCTCTGGAAACACCATATATTTT.

The rearrangement uses TRBV4-3 and TRBJ1-2; 11 bases map to TRBD1. The V and J ends lost 3 bases and 4 bases, in that order; junction bases with no gene match: 1. Looked up from germline, CDR1 is LGHNA and CDR2 is YSLEER. The CDR3 sequence is 14 residues long. The CDR3 bases are TGCGCCAGCAGCCAGGGACAGGGGGGCTATGGCTACACCTTC. Its translation: CASSQGQGGYGYTF.

The chain recombines TRBV5-1 with TRBJ2-5; the D gene is possibly TRBD2 (5 bases). The J call may be wrong; the DNA end is better matched by TRBJ2-7. The germline gives CDR1 SGHRS, CDR2 YFSETQ. This CDR3 region has 11 residues. CDR3 sequence reads: CASTGGYEQYF. CDR3 sequence (DNA): TGCGCCAGCACCGGAGGTTACGAGCAGTACTTC.

The gene calls are TRBV9 and TRBJ1-4, with D possibly being TRBD1 (6 bases). The CDR3 consists of 15 residues. CDR1 and CDR2 from the germline V gene are SGDLS and YYNGEE. Trimming took off 0 bases at V and 5 bases at J, with 11 bases between the two ends. This CDR3 reads CASSVAGVPNEKLFF. In DNA form, the CDR3 reads TGTGCCAGCAGCGTAGCAGGGGTTCCAAATGAAAAACTGTTTTTT.

The gene calls are TRBV5-1 and TRBJ2-5; D unresolved. The J call may be incorrect, as the DNA end agrees better with TRBJ2-7. Germline V gives CDR1 SGHRS, CDR2 YFSETQ. The CDR3 loop spans 13 amino acids. CDR3: CASSLGVNYEQYF. Written as DNA, the CDR3 is TGCGCCAGCAGCTTGGGCGTGAACTACGAGCAGTACTTC.

The chain joins TRBV10-2 to TRBJ1-5; maybe TRBD1 (6 bases). The CDR3 is made up of 14 amino acids. Germline-derived CDR1 and CDR2 are WSHSY and SAAADI. Trimming took off 2 bases at V and 6 bases at J, with 11 bases between the two ends. CDR3 region: CASSERGAGQPQHF. Here the CDR3 DNA reads TGCGCCAGCAGTGAGCGGGGGGCCGGTCAGCCCCAGCATTTT.

The chain joins TRBV5-6 to TRBJ2-7; a possible D gene is TRBD1 (6 bases). Per germline, CDR1 SGHDT and CDR2 YYEEEE. The CDR3 consists of 14 residues. V shed 0 bases and J shed 2 bases, with 9 bases lying between them. This chain's CDR3 is CASSLGDTAYEQYF. CDR3 sequence (DNA): TGTGCCAGCAGCTTGGGGGACACAGCCTACGAGCAGTACTTC.

With regard to this clone: At one end, the junction sequence differs from germline, possibly due to a read error. The rearrangement links TRBV4-1 to TRBJ1-2; tentative D call: TRBD1 (6 bases). The CDR3 loop spans 16 amino acids. The germline V gene encodes CDR1 MGHRA and CDR2 YSYEKL. CDR3 amino acids: CASSKEPGHFIGGYTF. In DNA, the CDR3 is TGCGCCAGCAGCAAAGAACCGGGACACTTTATAGGTGGCTACACCTTC.

Only one count was recorded for this clone. The chain employs TRBV27 and TRBJ1-6; no reliable D call. V shed 0 bases and J shed 9 bases, with 12 bases lying between them. Germline loops: CDR1 MNHEY, CDR2 SMNVEV (reference sequence). This CDR3 spans 15 amino acids. This CDR3 reads CASSLSPGAVSPLHF. The CDR3 DNA follows: TGTGCCAGCAGTTTATCACCAGGTGCCGTTTCACCCCTCCACTTT.

The table lists this clone with a few counts. The V and J genes are TRBV15 and TRBJ1-2, with TRBD1 matching over 9 bases. Germline values: CDR1 LNHNV, CDR2 YYDKDF (reference sequence). The CDR3 is 15 amino acids. V was clipped by 6 bases and J by 4 bases; unmatched bases: 9. The CDR3 bases are TGTGCCACCAGATATCCGGGACAGGGCATCTATGGCTACACCTTC. As protein: CATRYPGQGIYGYTF.

The chain employs TRBV27 and TRBJ2-7; weak D call: TRBD2 (6 bases). Trimming took 4 bases from V and 5 from J, leaving 12 bases between them. The CDR3 runs to 13 residues. Looked up from germline, CDR1 is MNHEY and CDR2 is SMNVEV (reference sequence). The CDR3 reads CASSSPRGDEQYF. CDR3 DNA sequence: TGTGCCAGCAGTTCACCGCGGGGCGACGAGCAGTACTTC.

J is TRBJ2-1 and V is TRBV18; perhaps TRBD2 as D (6 bases). The length of the CDR3 is 15 residues. V was trimmed by 2 bases and J by 0 bases, leaving 8 bases between them. Germline CDR1 is KGHSH and CDR2 is LQKENI. CDR3 loop: CASSPGGVSYNEQFF. Written as DNA, the CDR3 is TGTGCCAGCTCACCAGGAGGGGTCTCCTACAATGAGCAGTTCTTC.

V gene TRBV9 combines with J gene TRBJ2-7; 7 positions match TRBD2. CDR1 and CDR2 from the germline V gene are SGDLS and YYNGEE. CDR3 size: 14 residues. Unmatched junction bases numbered 9, after V lost 5 bases and J lost 4 bases. This chain's CDR3 is CASSETSRTYEQYF. The CDR3 coding sequence is TGTGCCAGCAGTGAGACTAGCAGAACTTACGAGCAGTACTTC.

J is TRBJ2-7 and V is TRBV28, with 8 bases that match TRBD1. After removal of 7 bases from V and 5 bases from J, the junction contained 13 bases not matched to a gene. Per germline, CDR1 MDHEN and CDR2 SYDVKM. The CDR3 loop spans 15 amino acids. The CDR3 DNA reads as TGTGCCAGCACTGCACCGGACAGGGAGTGGCACGAGCAGTACTTC. Translated, it gives CASTAPDREWHEQYF.

V gene TRBV29-1 combines with J gene TRBJ2-2, with a possible D match to TRBD2 (6 bases). This CDR3 has 15 residues. The V gene's germline CDR1 is SQVTM and CDR2 ANQGSEA. Trimming cost V 0 bases and J 4 bases, with 12 bases left between them. CDR3 in amino acids: CSVEDDGRATGELFF. The CDR3 nucleotides are TGCAGCGTTGAAGATGACGGGAGAGCCACCGGGGAGCTGTTTTTT.

The J gene is TRBJ1-1, the V gene TRBV7-2, with 11 bases lining up with TRBD1. Germline V gene sequence: CDR1 SGHTA, CDR2 FQGNSA. V was clipped by 5 bases and J by 4 bases; unmatched bases: 6. The CDR3 totals 15 residues. The CDR3 reads CASSDRTGGLTEAFF. CDR3 DNA sequence: TGTGCCAGCAGCGATAGGACAGGGGGCCTCACTGAAGCTTTCTTT.

The rearrangement uses TRBV28 and TRBJ2-5; D unclear. Near its end, the DNA agrees better with TRBJ2-7, so the J call may be wrong. CDR1 MDHEN and CDR2 SYDVKM come from the germline V gene. The CDR3 has 11 residues. Here the CDR3 reads CSVRSSYEQYF. The DNA of the CDR3 is TGTTCTGTAAGGAGCTCCTACGAGCAGTACTTC.

J is TRBJ2-5 and V is TRBV11-1; D is uncertain. CDR3 length equals 13 residues. Looked up from germline, CDR1 is SGHAT and CDR2 is FQDESV (reference sequence). Trimming pared 1 base from V and 4 bases from J, leaving 7 bases between. The CDR3 DNA sequence: TGTGCCAGCAGCTTAGTATACGGAGAGACCCAGTACTTC. Translating it yields CASSLVYGETQYF.

This chain uses TRBV5-6 with TRBJ2-6, with 8 bases identical to TRBD1. The CDR3 consists of 18 residues. Germline CDR1 and CDR2: SGHDT and YYEEEE. Trimming took 4 bases from V and 0 from J; bases not matched to a gene: 9. The CDR3 nucleotides read TGTGCCAGCAGCAATCGGGACAGGCTCATCTCTGGGGCCAACGTCCTGACTTTC. This encodes CASSNRDRLISGANVLTF.